The clone carrying this TCR beta chain was detected only a few times. As yet, its antigen is unknown. With V trimmed by 6 bases and J by 2 bases, 5 bases remained unmatched. Germline assignment: CDR1 MDHEN and CDR2 SYDVKM. This CDR3 is 14 amino acids long. Since all of the isolated RNA was reverse transcribed, expressed TCRB transcripts were what got sequenced. The repertoire was sequenced with immunoSEQ multiplex PCR; TCRdb's copy has only in-frame clones and lacks some. Among about 150,000 clones, 7.8% were seen once, and the ten largest hold about 0.9%. This sample stems from a study of beta chain features in type 1 diabetes. Study details: Sorted cell examination encompassed 100 million to 110 million cells across all samples. General observations from the study: In type 1 diabetes patients, VDJ junctions had fewer insertions; deletions at these junctions were more frequent. Shorter TCRB CDR3s, moderately but significantly so, marked every one of the four CD4+ subsets in Type 1 diabetes patients.

The sequencing sample was made of central memory CD4+ T cells from blood. The V call is TRBV28, the J call TRBJ2-7; 9 bases agree with TRBD1. The source is a woman aged 40 to 55 with type 1 diabetes. CDR3 nucleotide sequence: TGTGCCAGCAGAGGACAGGGGAAGGCCTACGAGCAGTACTTC. Translating gives CASRGQGKAYEQYF.